The count of the clone carrying this T cell receptor beta chain is one. This sample includes further DNA sequences coding for the same CDR3. Study processing details: By means of reference gene primer amplification, nucleated cell counts were estimated. Here immunoSEQ multiplex PCR was the method, and the copy in TCRdb shows in-frame clones only, minus some. V, J and clone size are taken as reported in that table, and D and trimming were inferred from the DNA itself. The repertoire holds 150,000 to 200,000 clones, with about 85% as singletons. This sample stems from a study of blood T cell repertoires in COVID-19. Study information: Acute and convalescent COVID-19 specimens originated in the United States, Italy and Spain. T cells, B-cell-depleted T cells, or PBMCs supplied cDNA or gDNA.

The CDR3 contains 13 residues. CDR1 and CDR2 (germline): SEHNR, FQNEAQ (reference sequence). V dropped 5 bases and J dropped 0 bases, with 7 bases sitting between them. The sequencing sample was made of peripheral blood. The chain is built from TRBV7-9 and TRBJ1-1, with D perhaps TRBD1 (5 bases). The source is a woman aged 25 to 45 with active or convalescent COVID-19. CDR3 coding DNA: TGTGCCAGCAGCCTGACAGTGAACACTGAAGCTTTCTTT. Protein sequence: CASSLTVNTEAFF.